This T cell receptor (beta chain) was captured by sequencing in a study of spatial heterogeneity in lung cancer. Every TCR cDNA molecule carried a tag that served as a unique molecular identifier. TCRdb reprocessed the 5' RACE reads via MiXCR and lists one record per CDR3 protein. The sample contains about 36,000 distinct CDR3 sequences, roughly 7.2% of which appear only once. This clonotype was counted at least ten times. Indicated time point: sample taken at primary tumor resection. Samples were obtained from approximately 72 donors, all untreated early-stage non-small cell lung cancer patients. Whole RNA from tumor, nontumor lung or frozen PBMC was sequenced unsorted. The CDR3 is 16 residues long. V was shortened by 1 base and J by 3 bases, with 14 bases between the two germline ends. Germline V CDR1 and CDR2: LNHNV, YYDKDF (reference sequence).

The chain links TRBV15 to TRBJ2-3; perhaps TRBD2 as D (5 bases). The material was PBMCs, obtained at surgery. This clonotype originated in a female donor with early-stage non-small cell lung cancer. CDR3 bases: TGTGCCACCAGCAGAGTTCAGCGGCCTCCGACAGATACGCAGTATTTT. This gives the protein CATSRVQRPPTDTQYF. Drawing the rest from reference TRBV15 and TRBJ2-3, the complete variable domain is DAMVIQNPRYQVTQFGKPVTLSCSQTLNHNVMYWYQQKSSQAPKLLFHYYDKDFNNEADTPDNFQSRRPNTSFCFLDIRSPGLGDTAMYLCATSRVQRPPTDTQYFGPGTRLTVL.